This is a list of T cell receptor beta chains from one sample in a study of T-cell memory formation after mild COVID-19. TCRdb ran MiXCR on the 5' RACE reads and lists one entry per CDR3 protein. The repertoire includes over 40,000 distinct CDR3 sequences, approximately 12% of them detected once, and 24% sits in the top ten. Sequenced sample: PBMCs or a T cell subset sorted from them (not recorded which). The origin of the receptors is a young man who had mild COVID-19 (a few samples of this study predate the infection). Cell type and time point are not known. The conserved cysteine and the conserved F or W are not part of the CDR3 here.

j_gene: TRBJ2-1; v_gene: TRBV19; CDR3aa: ASSNGVHNEQF
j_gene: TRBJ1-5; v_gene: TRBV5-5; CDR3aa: ASSVDPSNQPQH
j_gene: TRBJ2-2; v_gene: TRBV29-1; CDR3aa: SGRVANTGELF
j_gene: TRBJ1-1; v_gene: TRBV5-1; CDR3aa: ASSSLERNTEAF
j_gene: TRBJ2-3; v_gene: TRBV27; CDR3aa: ASRKWGVTDTQY
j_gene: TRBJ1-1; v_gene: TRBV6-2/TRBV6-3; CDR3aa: ASSYSYATKAF
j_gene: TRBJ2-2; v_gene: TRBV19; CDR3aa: ATRAGELF
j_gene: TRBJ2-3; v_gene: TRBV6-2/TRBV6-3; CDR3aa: ASSERRDGTDTQY
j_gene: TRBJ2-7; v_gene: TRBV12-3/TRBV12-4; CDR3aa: ASSFGGTVSYEQY
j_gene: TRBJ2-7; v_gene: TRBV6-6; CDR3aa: ASSNGESSYEQY
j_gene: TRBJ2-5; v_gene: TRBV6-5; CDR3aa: ASSYSAVGIGGLETQY
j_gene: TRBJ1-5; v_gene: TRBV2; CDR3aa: ASSVRTGGNQPQH
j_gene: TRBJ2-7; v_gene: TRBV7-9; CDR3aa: ASSLVSGEPYEQY
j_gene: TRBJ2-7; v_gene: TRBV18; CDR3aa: ASSRGTETYEQY
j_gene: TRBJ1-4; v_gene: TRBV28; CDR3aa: ASSLESRRGEKLF
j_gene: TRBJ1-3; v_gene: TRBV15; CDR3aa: ATSRKRDSSSGNTIY
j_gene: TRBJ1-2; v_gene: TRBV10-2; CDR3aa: ASRRDDYGYT
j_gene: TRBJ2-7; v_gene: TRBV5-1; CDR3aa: ASSSQTYEQY
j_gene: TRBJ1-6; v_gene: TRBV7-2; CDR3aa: ASSPGSRQPLH
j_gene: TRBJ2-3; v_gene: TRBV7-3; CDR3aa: ASSPLAGAARAQY
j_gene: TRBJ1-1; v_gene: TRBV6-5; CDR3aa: ASRYHPGGGRGTEAF
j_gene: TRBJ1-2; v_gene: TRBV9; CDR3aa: ASSVENRGSKNYGYT
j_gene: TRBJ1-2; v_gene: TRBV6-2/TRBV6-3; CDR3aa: ASSSAGEGEYGYT
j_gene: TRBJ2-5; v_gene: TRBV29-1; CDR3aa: SVVQETQY
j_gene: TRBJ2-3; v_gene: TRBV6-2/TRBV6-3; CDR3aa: ASSYSSDPTNTQY
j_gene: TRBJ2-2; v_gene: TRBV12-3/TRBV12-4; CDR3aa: ASSSTTGGNTGELF
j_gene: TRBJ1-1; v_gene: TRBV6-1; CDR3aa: ASSVQDLNTEAF
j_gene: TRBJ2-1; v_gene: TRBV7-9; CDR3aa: ASPGGVSYNEQF
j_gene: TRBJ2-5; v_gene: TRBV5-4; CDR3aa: ASSLMETQY
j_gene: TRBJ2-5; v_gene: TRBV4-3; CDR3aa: ASSQEGDREWSETQY
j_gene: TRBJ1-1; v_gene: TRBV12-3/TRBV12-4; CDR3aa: ASSQTDAEAF
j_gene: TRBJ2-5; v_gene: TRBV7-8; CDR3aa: ASSRRTGGEGETQY
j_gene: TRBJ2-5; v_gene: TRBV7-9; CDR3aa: ASSFSSGQETQY
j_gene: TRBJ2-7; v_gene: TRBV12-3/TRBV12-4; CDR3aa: ASTLQSGTPI
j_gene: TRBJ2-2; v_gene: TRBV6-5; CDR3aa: ASSGFTGARARTGELF
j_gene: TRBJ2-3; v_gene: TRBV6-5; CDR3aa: ASSYGTLSDTQY
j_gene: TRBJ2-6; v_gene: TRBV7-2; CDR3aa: ASSSRYSGANVLT
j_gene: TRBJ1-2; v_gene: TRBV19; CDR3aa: ASSRQGAVGSYGYT
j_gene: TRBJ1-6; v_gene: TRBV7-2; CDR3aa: ASSPGSGGSPLH
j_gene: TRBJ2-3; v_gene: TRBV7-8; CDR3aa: ASSLGGGGTDTQY
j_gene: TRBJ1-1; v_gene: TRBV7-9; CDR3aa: ASSWWGLNTEAF
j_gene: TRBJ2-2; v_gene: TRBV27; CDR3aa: ASRQGARTGELF
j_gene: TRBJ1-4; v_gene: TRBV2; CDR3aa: ASGGQGAEKLF
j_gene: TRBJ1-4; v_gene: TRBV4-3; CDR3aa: ASSQDHRAANEKLF
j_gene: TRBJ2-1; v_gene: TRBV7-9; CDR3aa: ASSFGTYNEQF
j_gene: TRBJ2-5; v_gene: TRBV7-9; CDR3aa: ASSSRQGQETQY
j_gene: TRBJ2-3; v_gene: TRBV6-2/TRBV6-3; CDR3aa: ASSYGGQGEVDTQY
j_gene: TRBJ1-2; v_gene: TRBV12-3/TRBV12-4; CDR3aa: ASSFPGGGHGYT
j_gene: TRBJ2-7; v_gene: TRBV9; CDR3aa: ASSVGQVGTYEQY
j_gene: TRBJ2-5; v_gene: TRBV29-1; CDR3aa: SVELQGGLVMEETQY
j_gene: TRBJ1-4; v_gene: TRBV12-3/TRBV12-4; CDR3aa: ASSLLGPGTNEKLF
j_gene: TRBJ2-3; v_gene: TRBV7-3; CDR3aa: ASSLKLATDTQY